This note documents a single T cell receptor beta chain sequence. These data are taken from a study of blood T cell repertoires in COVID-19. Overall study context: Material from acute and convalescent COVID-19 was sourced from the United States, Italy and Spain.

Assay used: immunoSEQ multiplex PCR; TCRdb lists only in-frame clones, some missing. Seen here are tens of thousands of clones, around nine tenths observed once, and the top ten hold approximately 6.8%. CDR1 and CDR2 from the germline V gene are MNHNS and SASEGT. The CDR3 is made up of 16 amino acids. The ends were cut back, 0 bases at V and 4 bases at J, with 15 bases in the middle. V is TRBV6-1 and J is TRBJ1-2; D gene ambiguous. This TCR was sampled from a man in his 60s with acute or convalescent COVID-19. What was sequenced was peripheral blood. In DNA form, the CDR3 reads TGTGCCAGCAGTGAAGCCGGTACTCCTACCCTCTATGGCTACACCTTC. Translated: CASSEAGTPTLYGYTF.